The TCR beta chain described here comes from a study of shared clonotypes between healthy human individuals. Study observations and caveats: The expectation was that sequencing depth would affect clonotype sharing among donors.

The length of the CDR3 is 14 residues. Trimming removed 0 bases from V and 8 bases from J, with 11 bases in between. Germline V gene lookup returns CDR1 KGHSH and CDR2 LQKENI. Samples underwent the assay at deep level. Each replicate PCR on the sorted subsets used 200 to 250 ng DNA (approximately 33,000 T cell genomes). The assay was immunoSEQ multiplex PCR, and TCRdb's table has in-frame clones only and misses some. The sample includes hundreds of thousands of clones, roughly 98% of them seen just once. CD45RO-negative, CCR7-positively selected cells formed the naive CD8 fraction, excluding terminally differentiated effector memory CD45RA+ cells. Donors comprised healthy HIV-negative adults lacking recent acute infections or vaccinations. Remarks on this clone: Its antigen is currently unknown.

This chain joins TRBV18 and TRBJ2-1; TRBD1 is a possible D gene (5 bases). This sequence was found in a man aged 25 to 40 in good health. Sample: naive CD8+ T cells sorted from blood. The CDR3 DNA follows: TGTGCCAGCTCACCACCGTCAGGGTTTCATGAGCAGTTCTTC. This encodes CASSPPSGFHEQFF.